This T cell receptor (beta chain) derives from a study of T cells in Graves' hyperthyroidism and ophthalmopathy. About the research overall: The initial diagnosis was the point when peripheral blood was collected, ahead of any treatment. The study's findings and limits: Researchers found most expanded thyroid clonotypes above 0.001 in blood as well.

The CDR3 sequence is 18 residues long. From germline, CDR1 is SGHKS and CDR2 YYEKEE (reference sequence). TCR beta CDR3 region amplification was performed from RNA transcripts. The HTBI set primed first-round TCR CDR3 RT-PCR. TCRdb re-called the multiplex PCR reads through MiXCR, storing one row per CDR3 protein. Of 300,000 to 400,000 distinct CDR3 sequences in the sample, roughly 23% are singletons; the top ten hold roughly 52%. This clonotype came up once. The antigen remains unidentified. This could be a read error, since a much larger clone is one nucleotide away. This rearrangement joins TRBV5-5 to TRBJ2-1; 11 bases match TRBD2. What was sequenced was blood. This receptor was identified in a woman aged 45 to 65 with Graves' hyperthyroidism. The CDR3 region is CASSLWKGVAGGWNERFF. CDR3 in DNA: TGTGCCAGCAGCTTATGGAAAGGAGTAGCGGGGGGGTGGAATGAGCGGTTCTTC.